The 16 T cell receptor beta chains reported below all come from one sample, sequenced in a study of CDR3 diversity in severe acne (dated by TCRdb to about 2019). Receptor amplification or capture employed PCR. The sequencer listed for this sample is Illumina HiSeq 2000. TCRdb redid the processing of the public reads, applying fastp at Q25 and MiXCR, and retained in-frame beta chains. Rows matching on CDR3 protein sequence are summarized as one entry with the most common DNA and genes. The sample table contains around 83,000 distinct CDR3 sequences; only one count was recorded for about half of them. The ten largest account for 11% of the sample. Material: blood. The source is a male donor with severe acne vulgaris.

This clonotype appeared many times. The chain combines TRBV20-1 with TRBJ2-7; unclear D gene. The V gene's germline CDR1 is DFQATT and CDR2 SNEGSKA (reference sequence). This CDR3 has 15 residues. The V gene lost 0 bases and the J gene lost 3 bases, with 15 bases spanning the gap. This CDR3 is CSAREIGKSLYEQYF. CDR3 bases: TGCAGTGCTAGAGAGATAGGGAAGTCCCTCTACGAGCAGTACTTC.

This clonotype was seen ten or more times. CDR3 nucleotide sequence: TGTGCCAGCAGCTTAGGCCAGAATCAGCCCCAGCATTTT. Its protein is CASSLGQNQPQHF. This chain connects TRBV7-9 to TRBJ1-5, with D hard to call. Germline assignment: CDR1 SEHNR and CDR2 FQNEAQ (reference sequence). Trimming shortened V by 1 base and J by 4 bases, and 5 bases separated the two germline ends. This CDR3 spans 13 amino acids.

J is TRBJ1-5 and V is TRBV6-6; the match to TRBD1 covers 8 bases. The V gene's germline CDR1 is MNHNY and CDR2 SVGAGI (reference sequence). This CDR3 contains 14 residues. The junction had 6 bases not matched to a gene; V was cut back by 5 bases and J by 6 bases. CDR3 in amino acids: CASSRQGPGQPQHF. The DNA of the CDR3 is TGTGCCAGCAGTAGACAGGGGCCTGGTCAGCCCCAGCATTTT.

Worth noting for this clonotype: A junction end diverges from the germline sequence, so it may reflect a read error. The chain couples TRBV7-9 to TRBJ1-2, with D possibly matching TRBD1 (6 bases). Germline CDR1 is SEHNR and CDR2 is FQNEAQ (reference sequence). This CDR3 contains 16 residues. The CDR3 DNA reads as TGTGCCAGCGGCTTAATCCTGAACAGGGTCGCTTATGGCTACACCTTC. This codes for CASGLILNRVAYGYTF.

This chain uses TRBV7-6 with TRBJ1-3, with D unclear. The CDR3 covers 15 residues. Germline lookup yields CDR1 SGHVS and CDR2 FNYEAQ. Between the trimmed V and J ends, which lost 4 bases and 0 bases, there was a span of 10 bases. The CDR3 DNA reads TGTGCCAGCAGCTCAGGATCTCTCTCTGGAAACACCATATATTTT. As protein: CASSSGSLSGNTIYF.

CDR3 sequence (DNA): TGTGCCAGCAGCTTGGCTAGCGGGACCTCCTACGAGCAGTACTTC. As protein: CASSLASGTSYEQYF. V gene TRBV5-6 combines with J gene TRBJ2-7; 9 bases fit TRBD2. The germline V gene has CDR1 SGHDT and CDR2 YYEEEE. The CDR3 has 15 amino acids. The trim removed 0 bases at V and 0 bases at J, leaving 1 base unmatched.

The CDR3 nucleotides read TGTGCCAGCAGCTTGATGAGAAGCTCAAATTCACCCCTCCACTTT. Its translation: CASSLMRSSNSPLHF. This chain connects TRBV25-1 to TRBJ1-6, with D unclear. Trimming shortened V by 6 bases and J by 7 bases, and 16 bases separated the two germline ends. Germline assignment: CDR1 MGHDK and CDR2 SYGVNS. CDR3 length: 15 residues.

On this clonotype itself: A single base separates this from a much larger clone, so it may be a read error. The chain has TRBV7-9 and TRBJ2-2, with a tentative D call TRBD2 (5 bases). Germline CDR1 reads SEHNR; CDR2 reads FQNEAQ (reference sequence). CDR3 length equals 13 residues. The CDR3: CASSPLIPGELLF. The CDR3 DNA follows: TGTGCCAGCAGCCCTCTCATCCCCGGGGAGCTGCTTTTT.

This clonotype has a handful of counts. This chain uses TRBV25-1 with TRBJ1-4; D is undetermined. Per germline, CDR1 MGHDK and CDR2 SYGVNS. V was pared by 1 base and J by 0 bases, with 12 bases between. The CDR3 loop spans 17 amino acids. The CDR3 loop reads CASSEFSVHATNEKLFF. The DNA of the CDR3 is TGTGCCAGCAGTGAATTTTCGGTGCATGCAACTAATGAAAAACTGTTTTTT.

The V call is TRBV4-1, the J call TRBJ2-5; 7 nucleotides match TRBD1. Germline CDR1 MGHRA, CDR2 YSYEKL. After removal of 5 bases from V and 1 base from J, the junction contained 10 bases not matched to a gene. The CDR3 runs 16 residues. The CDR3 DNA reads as TGCGCCAGCAGCACCCAGACCGGGACAGCCCAAGAGACCCAGTACTTC. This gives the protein CASSTQTGTAQETQYF.

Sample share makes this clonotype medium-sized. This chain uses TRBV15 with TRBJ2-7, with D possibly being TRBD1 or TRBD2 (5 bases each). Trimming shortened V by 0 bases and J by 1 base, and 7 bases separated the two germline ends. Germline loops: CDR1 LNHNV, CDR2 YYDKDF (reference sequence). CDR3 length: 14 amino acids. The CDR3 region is CATSREGESYEQYF. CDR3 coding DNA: TGTGCCACCAGCAGAGAGGGGGAGTCCTACGAGCAGTACTTC.

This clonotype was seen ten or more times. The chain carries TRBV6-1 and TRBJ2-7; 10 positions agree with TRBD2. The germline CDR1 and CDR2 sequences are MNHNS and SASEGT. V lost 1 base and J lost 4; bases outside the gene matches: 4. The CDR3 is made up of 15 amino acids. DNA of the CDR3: TGTGCCAGCAGTGAAGAACTAGCGGGATCTTACGAGCAGTACGTC. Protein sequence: CASSEELAGSYEQYV.

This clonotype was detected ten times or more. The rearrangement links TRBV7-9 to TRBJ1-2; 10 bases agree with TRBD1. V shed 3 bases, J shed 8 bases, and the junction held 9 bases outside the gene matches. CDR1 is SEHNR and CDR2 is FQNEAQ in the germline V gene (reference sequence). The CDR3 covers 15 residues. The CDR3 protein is CASSFSGTGVYGYTF. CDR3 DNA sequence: TGTGCCAGCAGCTTCAGTGGGACAGGGGTTTACGGCTACACCTTC.

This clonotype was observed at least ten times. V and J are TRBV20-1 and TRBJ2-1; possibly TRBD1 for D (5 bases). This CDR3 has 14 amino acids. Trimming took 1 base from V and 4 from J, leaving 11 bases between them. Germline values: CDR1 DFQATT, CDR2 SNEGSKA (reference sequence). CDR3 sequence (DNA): TGCAGTGCTAGAGCTCAGGGTGATTACAATGAGCAGTTCTTC. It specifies CSARAQGDYNEQFF.

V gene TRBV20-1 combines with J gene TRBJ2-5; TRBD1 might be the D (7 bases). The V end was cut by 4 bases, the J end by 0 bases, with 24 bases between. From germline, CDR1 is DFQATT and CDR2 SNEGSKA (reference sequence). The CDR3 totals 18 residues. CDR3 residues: CSATRLGGGGRDQETQYF. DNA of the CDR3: TGCAGTGCTACTCGATTAGGCGGAGGGGGCCGTGACCAAGAGACCCAGTACTTC.

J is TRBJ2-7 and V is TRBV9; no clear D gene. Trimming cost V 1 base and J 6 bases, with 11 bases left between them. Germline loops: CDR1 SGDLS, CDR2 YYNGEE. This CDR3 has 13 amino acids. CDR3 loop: CASSVLDGVEQYF. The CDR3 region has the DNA TGTGCCAGCAGCGTACTTGATGGAGTCGAGCAGTACTTC.